This T cell receptor beta chain was recovered during a study of preoperative IRX-2 immunotherapy in early breast cancer. Germline lookup yields CDR1 SGHVS and CDR2 FNYEAQ. The V segment lost 5 bases and the J segment 4 bases; nucleotides outside the gene matches: 9. The CDR3 covers 15 residues. Data came from immunoSEQ multiplex PCR; TCRdb stores just in-frame clones and leaves some out. Of over 60,000 clones listed, approximately 94% are singletons. Treatment noted: preoperative locoregional IRX-2 cytokine immunotherapy. Preoperative locoregional IRX-2 cytokine immunotherapy was tested in the phase Ib source study.

Sample collection was performed from a patient treated with IRX-2 immunotherapy. This receptor was taken from a human donor with breast cancer. The J gene is TRBJ2-7, the V gene TRBV7-6, with 9 bases matching TRBD1. The CDR3 is CASSRRTGAQYEQYF. CDR3 nucleotide sequence: TGTGCCAGCAGCCGACGGACAGGGGCCCAATACGAGCAGTACTTC.